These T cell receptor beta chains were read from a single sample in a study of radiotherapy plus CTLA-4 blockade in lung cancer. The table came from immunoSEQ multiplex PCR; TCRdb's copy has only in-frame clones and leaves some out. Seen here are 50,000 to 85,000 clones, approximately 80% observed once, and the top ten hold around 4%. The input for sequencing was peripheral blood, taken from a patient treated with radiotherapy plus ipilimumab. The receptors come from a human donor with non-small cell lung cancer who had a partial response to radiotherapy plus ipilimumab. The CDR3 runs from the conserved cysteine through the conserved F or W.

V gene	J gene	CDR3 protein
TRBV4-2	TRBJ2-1	CASSRGGLAGLNEQFF
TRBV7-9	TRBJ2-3	CASSLDGHSSTDTQYF
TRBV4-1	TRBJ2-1	CASRKQGPAGNEQFF
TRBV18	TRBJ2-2	CASSPRLTDTGELFF
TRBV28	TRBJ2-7	CASSSGLAEAAYF
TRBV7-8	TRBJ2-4	CASSLVSGRATVQYF
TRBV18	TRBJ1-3	CASSPSGQFSGNTIYF
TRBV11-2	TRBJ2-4	CASSLGTGAVNIQYF
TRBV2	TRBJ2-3	CASSVAGAEDTQYF
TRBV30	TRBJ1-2	CAWARDRPRGYTF
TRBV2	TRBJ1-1	CASSQTGMNTEAFF
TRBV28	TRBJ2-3	CASSSYRGRRDTQYF
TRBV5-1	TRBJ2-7	CASSPGQGSYEQYF
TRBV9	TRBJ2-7	CASSDSSKRGLTSHEQYF
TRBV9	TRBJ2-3	CASSVGTGSTDTQYF
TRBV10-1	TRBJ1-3	CASRRDTNSGNTIYF
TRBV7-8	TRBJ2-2	CASSPRGRDGELFF
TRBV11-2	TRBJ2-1	CASSLVGRQYNEQFF
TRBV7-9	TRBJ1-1	CASSFTVSTEAFF
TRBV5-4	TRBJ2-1	CASSFGQGSYNEQFF
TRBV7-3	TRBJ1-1	CASSFMEETEAFF
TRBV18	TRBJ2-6	CASSLPRGRSSGANVLTF
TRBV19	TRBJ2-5	CASSIGWTGRETQYF
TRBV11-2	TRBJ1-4	CASSFIAAGGRGEKLFF
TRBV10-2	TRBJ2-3	CASSRQRSTDTQYF
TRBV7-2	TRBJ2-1	CASSPGLAGSQGQFF
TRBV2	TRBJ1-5	CASSDQGNNQPQHF
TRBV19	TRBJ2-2	CASSIRQGNTGELFF